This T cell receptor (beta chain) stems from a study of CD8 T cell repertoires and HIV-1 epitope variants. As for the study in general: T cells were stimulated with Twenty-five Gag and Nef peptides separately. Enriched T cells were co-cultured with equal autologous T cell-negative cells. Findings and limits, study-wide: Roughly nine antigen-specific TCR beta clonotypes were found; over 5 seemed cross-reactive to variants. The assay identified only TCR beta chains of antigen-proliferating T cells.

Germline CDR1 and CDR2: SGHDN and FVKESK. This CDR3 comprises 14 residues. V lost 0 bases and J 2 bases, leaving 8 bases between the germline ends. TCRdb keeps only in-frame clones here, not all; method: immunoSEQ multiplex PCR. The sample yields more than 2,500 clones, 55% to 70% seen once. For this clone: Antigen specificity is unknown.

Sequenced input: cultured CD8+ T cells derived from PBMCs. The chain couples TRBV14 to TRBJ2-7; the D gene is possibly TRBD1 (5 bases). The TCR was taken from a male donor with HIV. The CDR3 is CASSQDQGTYEQYF. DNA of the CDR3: TGTGCCAGCAGCCAAGATCAGGGAACCTACGAGCAGTACTTC.